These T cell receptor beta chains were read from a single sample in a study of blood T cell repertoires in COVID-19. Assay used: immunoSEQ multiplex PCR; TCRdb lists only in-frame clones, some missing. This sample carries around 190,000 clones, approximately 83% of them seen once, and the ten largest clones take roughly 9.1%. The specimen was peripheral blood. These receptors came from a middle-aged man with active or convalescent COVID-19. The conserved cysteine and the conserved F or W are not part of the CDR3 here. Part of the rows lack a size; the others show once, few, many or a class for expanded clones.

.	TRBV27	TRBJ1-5	ASSPGTGRNQPQH
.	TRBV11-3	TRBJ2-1	ASSLGDLRDNEQF
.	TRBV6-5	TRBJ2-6	ASSLSPGANVLT
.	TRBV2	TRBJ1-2	ASSEGENGYT
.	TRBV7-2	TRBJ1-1	ASSLAQGVTEAF
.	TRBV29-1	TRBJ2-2	SVERRDRGTGELF
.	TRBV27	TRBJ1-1	ASRAQMKENEAF
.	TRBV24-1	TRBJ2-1	ATSDYDRDYNEQF
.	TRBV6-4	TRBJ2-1	ASSVSSGERQF
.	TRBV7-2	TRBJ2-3	ASSQLGGVTDTQY
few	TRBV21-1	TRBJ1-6	ASSKGGTGSNSPLH
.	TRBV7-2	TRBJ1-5	ASSLAETGTQPQH
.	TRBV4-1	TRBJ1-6	ASSQREDRGPSPLH
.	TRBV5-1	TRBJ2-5	ASSLAPGGKETQY
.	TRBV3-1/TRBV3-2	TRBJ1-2	ASSQDAQGYGYT
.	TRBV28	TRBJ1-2	ASSFSQNYGYT
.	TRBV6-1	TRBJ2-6	ASSDKAPKT
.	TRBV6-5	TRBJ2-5	ASFYHLKEETQY
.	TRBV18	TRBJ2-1	ASSPTHQTYNEQF
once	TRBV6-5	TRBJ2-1	ASSYSDRAYNEQF